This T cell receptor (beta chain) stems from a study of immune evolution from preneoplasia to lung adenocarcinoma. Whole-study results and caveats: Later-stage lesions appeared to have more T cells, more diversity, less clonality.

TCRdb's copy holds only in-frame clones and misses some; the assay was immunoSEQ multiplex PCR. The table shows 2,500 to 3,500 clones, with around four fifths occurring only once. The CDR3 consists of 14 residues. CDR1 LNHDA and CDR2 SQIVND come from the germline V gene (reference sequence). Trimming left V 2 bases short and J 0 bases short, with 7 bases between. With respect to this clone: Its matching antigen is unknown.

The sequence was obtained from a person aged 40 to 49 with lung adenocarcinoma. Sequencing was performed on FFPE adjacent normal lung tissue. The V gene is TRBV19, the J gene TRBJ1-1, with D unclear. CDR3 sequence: CASSIKAMNTEAFF. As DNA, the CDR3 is TGTGCCAGTAGTATAAAAGCAATGAACACTGAAGCTTTCTTT.